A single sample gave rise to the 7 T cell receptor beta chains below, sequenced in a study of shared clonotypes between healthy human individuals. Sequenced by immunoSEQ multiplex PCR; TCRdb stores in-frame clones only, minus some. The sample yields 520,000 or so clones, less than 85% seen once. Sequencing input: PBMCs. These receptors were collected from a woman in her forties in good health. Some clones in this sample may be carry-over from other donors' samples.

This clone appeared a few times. The CDR3: CASSSDWNTEAFF. The CDR3 nucleotides read TGTGCCAGCAGCTCGGACTGGAACACTGAAGCTTTCTTT. The chain uses TRBV2 and TRBJ1-1, with no clear D. Germline loops: CDR1 SNHLY, CDR2 FYNNEI. The CDR3 contains 13 residues. Trimming took 6 bases from V and 1 from J, leaving 9 bases between them.

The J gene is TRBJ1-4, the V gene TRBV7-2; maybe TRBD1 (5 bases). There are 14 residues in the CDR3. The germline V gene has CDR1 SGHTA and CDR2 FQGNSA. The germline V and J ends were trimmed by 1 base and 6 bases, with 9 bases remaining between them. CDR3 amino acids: CASSLGGADEKLFF. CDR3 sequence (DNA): TGTGCCAGCAGCTTAGGGGGCGCTGATGAAAAACTGTTTTTT.

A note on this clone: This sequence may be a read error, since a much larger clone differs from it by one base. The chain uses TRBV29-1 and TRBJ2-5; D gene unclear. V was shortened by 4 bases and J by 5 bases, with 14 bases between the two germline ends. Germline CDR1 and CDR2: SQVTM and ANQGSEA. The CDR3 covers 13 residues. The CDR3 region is CSVGEAIGETQYF. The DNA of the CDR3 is TGCAGCGTTGGAGAGGCAATCGGGGAGACCCAGTACTTC.

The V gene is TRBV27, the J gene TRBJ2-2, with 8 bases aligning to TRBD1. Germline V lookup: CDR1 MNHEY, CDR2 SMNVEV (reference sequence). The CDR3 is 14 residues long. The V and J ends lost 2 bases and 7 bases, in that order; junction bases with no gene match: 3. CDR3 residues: CASSLGRGHGELFF. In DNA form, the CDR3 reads TGTGCCAGCAGTTTAGGCAGGGGGCACGGGGAGCTGTTTTTT.

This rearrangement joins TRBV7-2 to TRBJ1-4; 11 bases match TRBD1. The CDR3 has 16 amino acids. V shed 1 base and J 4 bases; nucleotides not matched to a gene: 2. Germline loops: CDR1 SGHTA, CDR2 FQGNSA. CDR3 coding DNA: TGTGCCAGCAGCTTAGTAGGGACAGGGGGTAATGAAAAACTGTTTTTT. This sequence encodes CASSLVGTGGNEKLFF.

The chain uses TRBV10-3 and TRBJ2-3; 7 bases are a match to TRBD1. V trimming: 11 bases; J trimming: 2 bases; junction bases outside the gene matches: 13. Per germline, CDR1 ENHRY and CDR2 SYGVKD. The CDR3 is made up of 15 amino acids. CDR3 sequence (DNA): TGTGCCGCTAAAAATAACAGGGGCAACACAGATACGCAGTATTTT. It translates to CAAKNNRGNTDTQYF.

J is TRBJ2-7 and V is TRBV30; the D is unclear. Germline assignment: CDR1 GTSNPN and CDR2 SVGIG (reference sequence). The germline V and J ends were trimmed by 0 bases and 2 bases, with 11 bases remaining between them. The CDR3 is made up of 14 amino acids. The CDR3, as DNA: TGTGCCTGGAGTGTAAGGCGGTTAACCTACGAGCAGTACTTC. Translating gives CAWSVRRLTYEQYF.